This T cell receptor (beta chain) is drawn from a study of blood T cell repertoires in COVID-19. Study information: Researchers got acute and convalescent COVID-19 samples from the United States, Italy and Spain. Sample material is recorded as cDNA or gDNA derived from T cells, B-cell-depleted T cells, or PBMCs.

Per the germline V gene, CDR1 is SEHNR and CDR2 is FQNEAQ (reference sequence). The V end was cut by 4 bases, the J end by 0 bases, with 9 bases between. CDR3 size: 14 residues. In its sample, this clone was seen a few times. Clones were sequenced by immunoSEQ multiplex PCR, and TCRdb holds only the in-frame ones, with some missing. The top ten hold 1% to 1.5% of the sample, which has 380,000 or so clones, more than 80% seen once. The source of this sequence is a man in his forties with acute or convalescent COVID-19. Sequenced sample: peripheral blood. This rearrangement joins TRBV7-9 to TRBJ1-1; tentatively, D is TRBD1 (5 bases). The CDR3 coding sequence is TGTGCCAGCAGCTACACAGGAGTGAACACTGAAGCTTTCTTT. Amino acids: CASSYTGVNTEAFF.